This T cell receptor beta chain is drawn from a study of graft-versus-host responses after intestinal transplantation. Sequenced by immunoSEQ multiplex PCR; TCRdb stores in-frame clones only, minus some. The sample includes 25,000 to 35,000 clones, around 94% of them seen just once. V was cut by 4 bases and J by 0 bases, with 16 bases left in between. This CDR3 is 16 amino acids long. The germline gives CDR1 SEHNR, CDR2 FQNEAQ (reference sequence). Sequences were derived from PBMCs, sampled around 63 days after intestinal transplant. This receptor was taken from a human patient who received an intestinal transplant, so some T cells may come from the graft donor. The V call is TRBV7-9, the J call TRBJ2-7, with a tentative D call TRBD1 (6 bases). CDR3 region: CASSWPTDRSSYEQYF. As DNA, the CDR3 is TGTGCCAGCAGCTGGCCCACCGACAGGAGCTCCTACGAGCAGTACTTC.